This TCR beta chain was found in a study of cytomegalovirus exposure and HLA in healthy donors. Comment on this clone: The target antigen is unknown.

Germline CDR1 is MNHEY and CDR2 is SVGAGI. V lost 6 bases and J lost 4, with 7 bases in between. The CDR3 spans 13 residues. PCR involved 60 Vbeta and 13 Jbeta primers. The data were produced by immunoSEQ multiplex PCR, yet TCRdb's version contains in-frame clones alone and is incomplete. The sample shows about 140,000 clones, about three quarters of them seen only once. Study-level points and caveats: The study listed approximately 170 cytomegalovirus-associated TCR beta chains.

The chain combines TRBV6-5 with TRBJ2-6; D call uncertain. This receptor was identified in a male donor in good health and CMV-seropositive. The specimen sequenced was PBMCs. CDR3 nucleotide sequence: TGTGCCAGCAGGGAGCCCGGGGCCAACGTCCTGACTTTC. Its protein product is CASREPGANVLTF.